This TCR beta chain was documented in a study of blood T cells in healthy people across ages. Whole-study results and caveats: Long-lived donors had more naive CD4+ cells and higher diversity than aged donors. In these data, TCR beta diversity tracked strongly with naive T cell percentage.

Comment on this clonotype: The antigen is not known.

Around 9.4 milliliters was the volume of peripheral blood drawn from each donor. The CDR3 has 16 residues. V gave up 5 bases and J gave up 5 bases; unmatched junction bases: 10. Primers used in a second PCR of about 6 to 11 cycles were a sample-barcoded 5' primer and a J-beta primer mix. TCRdb analysed the 5' RACE reads with MiXCR anew, one entry per CDR3 protein. The sample contains more than 1.4 million distinct CDR3 sequences, approximately 42% of which appear only once. The sequence was obtained from a woman younger than 35 in good health. The specimen was blood. The chain combines TRBV12-3 or TRBV12-4 with TRBJ2-1, with TRBD2 matching 9 bases. The CDR3 spells CASSPGAGGAHNEQFF. DNA of the CDR3: TGTGCCAGCAGTCCGGGCGCGGGAGGGGCCCACAATGAGCAGTTCTTC.